These 22 T cell receptor beta chains came from one sample sequenced in a study of blood T cell repertoires in COVID-19. Measured with immunoSEQ multiplex PCR; TCRdb has only the in-frame clones, and not every one. There are under 500,000 clones in the sample; roughly 87% occur only once, and 1.5% to 2% lies in the top ten. Sequencing input: PBMCs or T cells enriched from blood (not recorded which). Every receptor here comes from a young woman with acute COVID-19.

This clone was seen a single time. The chain carries TRBV10-3 and TRBJ2-5; possibly TRBD1 for D (6 bases). The germline CDR1 and CDR2 sequences are ENHRY and SYGVKD. The V end was cut by 7 bases, the J end by 2 bases, with 14 bases between. This CDR3 comprises 14 residues. CDR3 nucleotide sequence: TGTGCCATCACGGCAGGGGCTAGTCAAGAGACCCAGTACTTC. This encodes CAITAGASQETQYF.

The CDR3 DNA sequence: TGCGCCAGCAGCCCGCAATCCAGGGGGGACTCAAAAGAGACCCAGTACTTC. Translating it yields CASSPQSRGDSKETQYF. V gene TRBV5-1 combines with J gene TRBJ2-5; weak D call: TRBD1 (7 bases). The CDR3 runs 17 residues. V was clipped by 4 bases and J by 3 bases, with 22 bases between them. CDR1 and CDR2 (germline): SGHRS, YFSETQ.

V usage is TRBV12-3 or TRBV12-4 and J usage is TRBJ1-6, with D possibly matching TRBD1 (5 bases). The V and J ends lost 5 bases and 6 bases respectively, with 8 bases between them. The CDR3 contains 13 residues. The CDR3 coding sequence is TGTGCCAGCAGTCGGGGGGGTAATTCACCCCTCCACTTT. It is translated as CASSRGGNSPLHF.

The chain combines TRBV5-5 with TRBJ1-1, with D possibly being TRBD1 (5 bases). Per the germline V gene, CDR1 is SGHKS and CDR2 is YYEKEE (reference sequence). CDR3 length equals 13 residues. The ends were cut back, 4 bases at V and 0 bases at J, with 7 bases in the middle. The CDR3, as DNA: TGTGCCAGCAGCACGGACATGAACACTGAAGCTTTCTTT. Its translation: CASSTDMNTEAFF. The complete variable domain, with remaining parts taken from reference TRBV5-5 and TRBJ1-1, reads DAGVTQSPTHLIKTRGQQVTLRCSPISGHKSVSWYQQVLGQGPQFIFQYYEKEERGRGNFPDRFSARQFPNYSSELNVNALLLGDSALYLCASSTDMNTEAFFGQGTRLTVV.

This clone was found once. Other DNA sequences in the same sample also yield this CDR3. This chain connects TRBV2 to TRBJ1-3; no firm D call. This CDR3 is built from 14 residues. The germline CDR1 and CDR2 sequences are SNHLY and FYNNEI. Trimming removed 4 bases from V and 2 bases from J, with 9 bases in between. In DNA form, the CDR3 reads TGTGCCAGCAGTGTAGGAGGAGCTGGAAACACCATATATTTT. Its protein product is CASSVGGAGNTIYF. Full variable domain (remainder filled in from reference TRBV2 and TRBJ1-3): EPEVTQTPSHQVTQMGQEVILRCVPISNHLYFYWYRQILGQKVEFLVSFYNNEISEKSEIFDDQFSVERPDGSNFTLKIRSTKLEDSAMYFCASSVGGAGNTIYFGEGSWLTVV.

The chain carries TRBV29-1 and TRBJ1-5; 8 bases agree with TRBD1. This CDR3 region has 13 residues. The germline gives CDR1 SQVTM, CDR2 ANQGSEA. Germline trimming cut 5 bases from V and 6 bases from J; bases unmatched to any gene: 6. DNA of the CDR3: TGCAGCGTTCAGGACAGGGAGGTTCAGCCCCAGCATTTT. Its translation is CSVQDREVQPQHF.

The V gene is TRBV6-5, the J gene TRBJ1-6, with TRBD1 matching over 7 bases. Germline values: CDR1 MNHEY, CDR2 SVGAGI. J gave up 7 bases and V 6 bases, and 9 bases lay outside the gene matches. CDR3 size: 15 residues. The CDR3 here is CASSLRDSVNSPLHF. CDR3 bases: TGTGCCAGCAGCCTACGGGACAGTGTCAATTCACCCCTCCACTTT.

The chain links TRBV29-1 to TRBJ1-2; D is uncertain. The V gene lost 4 bases and the J gene lost 7 bases, with 10 bases spanning the gap. CDR1 and CDR2 (germline): SQVTM, ANQGSEA. The CDR3 is made up of 11 amino acids. The CDR3 nucleotides are TGCAGCGTTGTTGGGCAGTTTGGCTACACCTTC. This gives the protein CSVVGQFGYTF. Based on the CDR3 plus reference TRBV29-1 and TRBJ1-2, the full variable domain is SAVISQKPSRDICQRGTSLTIQCQVDSQVTMMFWYRQQPGQSLTLIATANQGSEATYESGFVIDKFPISRPNLTFSTLTVSNMSPEDSSIYLCSVVGQFGYTFGSGTRLTVV.

V gene TRBV11-2 combines with J gene TRBJ1-2; D may be TRBD1 (5 bases). CDR1 and CDR2 (germline): SGHAT, FQNNGV. The V gene lost 0 bases and the J gene lost 8 bases, with 25 bases spanning the gap. The CDR3 length is 18 residues. The CDR3 is CASSLDPLHSTVGEGYTF. The CDR3 DNA follows: TGTGCCAGCAGCTTAGATCCCCTACACTCGACAGTTGGGGAAGGCTACACCTTC.

V gene TRBV6-5 combines with J gene TRBJ2-1; weak D call: TRBD1 (8 bases). Germline values: CDR1 MNHEY, CDR2 SVGAGI. This CDR3 region has 15 residues. V was shortened by 0 bases and J by 8 bases, with 14 bases between the two germline ends. The CDR3 spells CASSYSPTGGDEQFF. The CDR3 DNA is TGTGCCAGCAGTTACTCGCCTACAGGGGGGGATGAGCAGTTCTTC.

V is TRBV12-3 or TRBV12-4 and J is TRBJ2-5; D gene unclear. The CDR3 consists of 12 residues. V lost 5 bases and J lost 5, with 9 bases in between. The CDR3 DNA reads TGTGCCAGCAGTCCAACGGGTGAGACCCAGTACTTC. Protein: CASSPTGETQYF.

The V gene is TRBV28, the J gene TRBJ1-3; weak D call: TRBD1 (5 bases). The CDR3 covers 14 residues. Looked up from germline, CDR1 is MDHEN and CDR2 is SYDVKM. Trimming stripped 4 bases from V and 4 bases from J, with 11 bases between. CDR3 DNA: TGTGCCAGCAGTTGGGGGGGGAAGGGAAACACCATATATTTT. Translated: CASSWGGKGNTIYF.

A word on this clone: Different DNA sequences within this sample yield the same CDR3. The J gene is TRBJ2-7, the V gene TRBV12-3 or TRBV12-4; tentatively, D is TRBD2 (5 bases). The V gene lost 6 bases and the J gene lost 2 bases, with 11 bases spanning the gap. The CDR3 extends over 13 amino acids. The CDR3 sequence is CASSPGGTYEQYF. Written as DNA, the CDR3 is TGTGCCAGCAGCCCAGGAGGAACCTACGAGCAGTACTTC.

The rearrangement uses TRBV23-1 and TRBJ2-3; D call uncertain. TRBV23-1 is recorded as an ORF, its role being uncertain. This CDR3 spans 15 amino acids. Trimming stripped 1 base from V and 5 bases from J, with 13 bases between. CDR3 coding DNA: TGCGCCAGCAGTCAATTACGCACATTGTTAGATACGCAGTATTTT. As protein: CASSQLRTLLDTQYF.

This rearrangement joins TRBV19 to TRBJ1-2; 10 bases align to TRBD1. This CDR3 region has 13 residues. V was clipped by 6 bases and J by 5 bases; unmatched bases: 3. Germline-derived CDR1 and CDR2 are LNHDA and SQIVND (reference sequence). CDR3 sequence: CASRTGGEYGYTF. Here the CDR3 DNA reads TGTGCCAGTAGGACAGGGGGCGAGTATGGCTACACCTTC.

The chain combines TRBV27 with TRBJ2-7, with D possibly being TRBD1 (6 bases). The CDR3 loop spans 14 amino acids. Trimming removed 4 bases from V and 4 bases from J, with 14 bases in between. Per germline, CDR1 MNHEY and CDR2 SMNVEV (reference sequence). This chain's CDR3 is CASSSDLGAYEQYF. CDR3 in DNA: TGTGCCAGCAGTTCTGACTTGGGGGCTTACGAGCAGTACTTC.

This clone was counted once. The V call is TRBV11-2, the J call TRBJ1-1, with D unresolved. Germline V lookup: CDR1 SGHAT, CDR2 FQNNGV. V lost 2 bases and J 1 base, leaving 5 bases between the germline ends. The CDR3 runs to 13 residues. CDR3 sequence: CASSLTRNTEAFF. CDR3 nucleotides: TGTGCCAGCAGCTTAACGCGGAACACTGAAGCTTTCTTT.

The chain joins TRBV9 to TRBJ2-5, with 9 bases that match TRBD2. CDR1 and CDR2 from the germline V gene are SGDLS and YYNGEE. This CDR3 spans 17 amino acids. The V gene end was trimmed by 5 bases and the J gene end by 2 bases; junction bases not matched to a gene: 13. The CDR3 nucleotides read TGTGCCAGCAGTTCCGGGACTAGCACCCACTTTCAAGAGACCCAGTACTTC. Translating it yields CASSSGTSTHFQETQYF. The full variable domain, rest sourced from reference TRBV9 and TRBJ2-5, is DSGVTQTPKHLITATGQRVTLRCSPRSGDLSVYWYQQSLDQGLQFLIQYYNGEERAKGNILERFSAQQFPDLHSELNLSSLELGDSALYFCASSSGTSTHFQETQYFGPGTRLLVL.

The rearrangement links TRBV6-5 to TRBJ1-3; D possibly corresponds to TRBD1 (6 bases). The CDR3 is 15 residues long. The V gene lost 9 bases and the J gene lost 0 bases, with 15 bases spanning the gap. Germline V gives CDR1 MNHEY, CDR2 SVGAGI. CDR3 in DNA: TGTGCCAGTAACTACAGGGAAGCCTCTGGAAACACCATATATTTT. Translated: CASNYREASGNTIYF.

This rearrangement joins TRBV7-2 to TRBJ2-1, with 11 positions matching TRBD2. Germline CDR1 SGHTA, CDR2 FQGNSA. The junction had 6 bases not matched to a gene; V was cut back by 5 bases and J by 15 bases. The CDR3 has 12 residues. The CDR3 loop reads CASSLGLAGLFF. For the CDR3, the DNA is TGTGCCAGCAGCCTAGGACTAGCGGGTCTGTTCTTC.

The chain employs TRBV19 and TRBJ1-1; D uncertain. The CDR3 spans 15 residues. With 5 bases removed from V and 1 base from J, the gap between germline ends came to 14 bases. CDR1 and CDR2 (germline): LNHDA, SQIVND (reference sequence). The CDR3 DNA sequence: TGTGCCAGTAGTGTTCCCGCAGTCTCGAACACTGAAGCTTTCTTT. Residues: CASSVPAVSNTEAFF.

DNA for the CDR3: TGTGCCAGCAGCTTAACGGACAGCCCAAATACTGAAGCTTTCTTT. Protein product: CASSLTDSPNTEAFF. The chain uses TRBV7-3 and TRBJ1-1; tentative D call: TRBD1 (6 bases). Trimming removed 0 bases at V and 5 bases at J, with 13 bases between. From germline, CDR1 is SGHTA and CDR2 FQGTGA. The CDR3 runs 15 residues.